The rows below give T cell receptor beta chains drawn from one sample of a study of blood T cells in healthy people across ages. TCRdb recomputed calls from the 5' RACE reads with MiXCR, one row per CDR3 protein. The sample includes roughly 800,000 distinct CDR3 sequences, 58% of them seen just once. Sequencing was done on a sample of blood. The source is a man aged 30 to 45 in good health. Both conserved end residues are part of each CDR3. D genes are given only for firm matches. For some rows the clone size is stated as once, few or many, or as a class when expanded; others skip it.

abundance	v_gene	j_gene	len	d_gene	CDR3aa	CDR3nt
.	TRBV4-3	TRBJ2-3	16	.	CASSQDGGPSTDTQYF	TGCGCCAGCAGCCAAGACGGCGGCCCTAGCACAGATACGCAGTATTTT
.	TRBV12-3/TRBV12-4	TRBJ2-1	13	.	CASSATVGGEQFF	TGTGCCAGCAGTGCAACCGTAGGGGGTGAGCAGTTCTTC
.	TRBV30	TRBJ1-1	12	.	CAWTGTKTEAFF	TGTGCCTGGACCGGGACAAAAACTGAAGCTTTCTTT
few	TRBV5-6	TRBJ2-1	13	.	CASSLLVRNEQFF	TGTGCCAGCAGCCTACTAGTGAGGAATGAGCAGTTCTTC
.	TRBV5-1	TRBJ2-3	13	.	CASSRSQGDTQYF	TGCGCCAGCAGCAGGTCTCAGGGGGATACGCAGTATTTT
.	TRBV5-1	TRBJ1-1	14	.	CASSLELGNTEAFF	TGTGCCAGCAGCTTAGAGTTAGGGAACACTGAAGCTTTCTTT
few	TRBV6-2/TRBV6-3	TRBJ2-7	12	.	CASRRPGSEQYF	TGTGCCAGCAGACGACCAGGGTCTGAGCAGTACTTC
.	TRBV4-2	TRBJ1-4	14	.	CASSQDWQDEKLFF	TGTGCCAGCAGCCAAGATTGGCAGGACGAAAAACTGTTTTTT
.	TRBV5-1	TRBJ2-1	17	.	CASTTETGSSSYNEQFF	TGCGCCAGCACCACGGAGACGGGGTCCAGCTCCTACAATGAGCAGTTCTTC
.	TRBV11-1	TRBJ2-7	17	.	CASSLFAFGGSDNEQYF	TGTGCCAGCAGCTTATTCGCCTTTGGGGGATCCGACAATGAGCAGTACTTC
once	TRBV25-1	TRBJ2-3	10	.	CASRGSRQYF	TGTGCCAGCAGGGGGTCGCGGCAGTATTTT
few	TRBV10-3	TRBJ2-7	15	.	CAIRRLLGAVNEQYF	TGTGCCATCCGACGCTTGTTGGGGGCGGTCAACGAGCAGTACTTC
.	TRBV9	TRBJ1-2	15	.	CASSVGDTRIMGYTF	TGTGCCAGCAGCGTGGGGGACACGAGAATTATGGGCTACACCTTC
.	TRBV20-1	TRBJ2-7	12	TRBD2	CSAKGLSYEQYF	TGCAGTGCTAAGGGACTATCCTACGAGCAGTACTTC
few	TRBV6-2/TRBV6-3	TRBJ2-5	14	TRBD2	CASNIAGGQETQYF	TGTGCCAGCAATATAGCGGGAGGACAAGAGACCCAGTACTTC
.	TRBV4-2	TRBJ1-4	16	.	CASSQEGVNREEKLFF	TGTGCCAGCAGCCAAGAAGGAGTGAACCGAGAAGAAAAACTGTTTTTT
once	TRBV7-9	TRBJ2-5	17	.	CASSLGRLDRSQETQYF	TGTGCCAGCAGCTTAGGTCGTCTGGACAGAAGCCAAGAGACCCAGTACTTC
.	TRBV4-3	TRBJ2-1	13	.	CASSQAIAREQFF	TGCGCCAGCAGCCAAGCCATAGCGAGAGAGCAGTTCTTC
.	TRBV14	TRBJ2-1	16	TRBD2	CASSQFLAGISNEQFF	TGTGCCAGCAGCCAGTTTCTAGCGGGAATCAGCAATGAGCAGTTCTTC
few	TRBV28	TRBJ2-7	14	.	CASSSPSAGYEQYF	TGTGCCAGCAGCTCGCCCAGCGCCGGCTACGAGCAGTACTTC
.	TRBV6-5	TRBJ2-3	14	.	CASAERASTDTQYF	TGTGCCAGCGCCGAGCGGGCTAGCACAGATACGCAGTATTTT
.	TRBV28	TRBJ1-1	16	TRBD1	CASSLPGTGLRTGAFF	TGTGCCAGCAGTCTTCCCGGGACAGGGTTGCGCACTGGAGCTTTCTTT
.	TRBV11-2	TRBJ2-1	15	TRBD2	CASSSPGDYPNEQFF	TGTGCCAGCAGCTCCCCGGGGGACTACCCCAATGAGCAGTTCTTC
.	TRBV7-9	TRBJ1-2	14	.	CASTQPGGSYGYTF	TGTGCCAGCACCCAACCCGGCGGCTCTTATGGCTACACCTTC
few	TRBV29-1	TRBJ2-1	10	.	CSVGRNEQFF	TGCAGCGTTGGGAGGAATGAGCAGTTCTTC
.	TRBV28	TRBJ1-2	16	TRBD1	CASTLAAPGTGGGYTF	TGTGCCAGCACCTTAGCAGCTCCCGGGACAGGGGGGGGCTACACCTTC
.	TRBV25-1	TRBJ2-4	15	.	CASSELHSLENIQYF	TGTGCCAGCAGTGAACTACATAGCTTAGAAAACATTCAGTACTTC
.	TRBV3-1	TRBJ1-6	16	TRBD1	CASSPPRDRYYSPLHF	TGTGCCAGCAGCCCTCCTAGGGACAGGTACTATTCACCCCTCCACTTT
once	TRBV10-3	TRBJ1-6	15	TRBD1	CAIRPGQGSNSPLHF	TGTGCCATCAGACCCGGACAGGGTTCGAATTCACCCCTCCACTTT
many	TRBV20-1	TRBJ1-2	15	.	CSASPAGQVTHGYTF	TGCAGTGCTAGCCCGGCAGGGCAGGTGACCCATGGCTACACCTTC
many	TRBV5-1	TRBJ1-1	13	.	CASSLGANTEAFF	TGTGCCAGCAGCTTGGGGGCGAACACTGAAGCTTTCTTT
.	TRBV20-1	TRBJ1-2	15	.	CSASGSLGGNYGYTF	TGCAGTGCTAGTGGTTCCCTCGGGGGAAACTATGGCTACACCTTC
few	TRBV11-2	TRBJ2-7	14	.	CASSLLLGLYEQYF	TGTGCCAGCAGCTTATTACTAGGCCTCTACGAGCAGTACTTC
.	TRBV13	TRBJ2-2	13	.	CASSLQLTGELFF	TGTGCCAGCAGCCTCCAGTTAACCGGGGAGCTGTTTTTT
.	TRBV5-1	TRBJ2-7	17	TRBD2	CASSLTSRLAVSYEQYF	TGCGCCAGCAGCTTGACCTCCCGACTAGCGGTCTCCTACGAGCAGTACTTC